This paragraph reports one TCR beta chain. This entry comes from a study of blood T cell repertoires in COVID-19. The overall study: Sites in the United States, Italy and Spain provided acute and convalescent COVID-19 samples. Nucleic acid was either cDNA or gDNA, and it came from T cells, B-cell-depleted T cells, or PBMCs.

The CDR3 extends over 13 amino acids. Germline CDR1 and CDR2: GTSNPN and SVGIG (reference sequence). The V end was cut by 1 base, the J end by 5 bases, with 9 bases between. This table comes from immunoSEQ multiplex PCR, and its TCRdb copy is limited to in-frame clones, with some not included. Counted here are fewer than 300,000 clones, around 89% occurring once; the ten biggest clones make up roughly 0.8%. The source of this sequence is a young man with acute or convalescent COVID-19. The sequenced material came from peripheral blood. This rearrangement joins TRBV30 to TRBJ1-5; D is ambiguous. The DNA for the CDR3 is TGTGCCTGGAGTGCCCACCAGGATCAGCCCCAGCATTTT. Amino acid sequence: CAWSAHQDQPQHF.